A single sample gave rise to the 3 T cell receptor beta chains below, sequenced in a study of cytomegalovirus exposure and HLA in healthy donors (TCRdb year 2017). To prepare the library, the immunoSEQ multiplex PCR assay was applied. For the multiplex PCR, a mixture combining 60 forward primers for TCR Vbeta segments and 13 reverse primers for TCR Jbeta segments was used. What TCRdb holds here is the immuneACCESS table cut down to in-frame rearrangements. Part of the clones is not present; checked against another copy, under half of the missing clones reflect an unresolved V gene, and the others are unexplained. Counted in this sample were more than 110,000 clones; 9.7% of them appeared once. The leading ten clones occupy under 2% of the sample. Specimen: PBMCs. The receptor set was obtained from a man aged 50 or older in good health and CMV-seronegative.

This clone has more than one count but fewer than ten. The rearrangement links TRBV1 to TRBJ2-5; TRBD2 was called by the table and not checked on the DNA. TRBV1 is deemed a pseudogene. The length of the CDR3 is 18 residues. DNA for the CDR3: TGCACCAGCAGCCCCCCCGGGACTAGCGGAGTGGGTAGGGAGACCCAGTACTTC. Translation gives CTSSPPGTSGVGRETQYF.

The chain uses TRBV6-5 and TRBJ2-6; weak D call: TRBD1 (6 bases). The CDR3 is made up of 15 amino acids. The germline CDR1 and CDR2 sequences are MNHEY and SVGAGI. V was clipped by 8 bases and J by 0 bases, with 11 bases between them. The chain's CDR3 is CASGRDNSGANVLTF. In DNA, the CDR3 is TGTGCCAGCGGTCGGGACAACTCTGGGGCCAACGTCCTGACTTTC.

The chain joins TRBV18 to TRBJ2-3; D is unresolved. The V gene lost 2 bases and the J gene lost 5 bases, with 14 bases spanning the gap. The CDR3 is 15 amino acids. Per the germline V gene, CDR1 is KGHSH and CDR2 is LQKENI. The CDR3 nucleotides read TGTGCCAGCTCACCAAGACTGGCGGTGGGAGATACGCAGTATTTT. Translated: CASSPRLAVGDTQYF.